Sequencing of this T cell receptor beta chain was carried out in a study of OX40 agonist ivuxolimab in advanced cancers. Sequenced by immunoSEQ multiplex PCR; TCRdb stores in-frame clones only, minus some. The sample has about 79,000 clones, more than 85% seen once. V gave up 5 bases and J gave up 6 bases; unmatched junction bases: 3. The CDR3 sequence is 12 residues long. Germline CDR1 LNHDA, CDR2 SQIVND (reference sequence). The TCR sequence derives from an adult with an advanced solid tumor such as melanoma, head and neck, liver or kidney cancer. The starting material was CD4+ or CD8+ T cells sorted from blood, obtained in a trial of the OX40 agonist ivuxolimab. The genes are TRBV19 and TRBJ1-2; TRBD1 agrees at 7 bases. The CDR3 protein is CASSLQGNGYTF. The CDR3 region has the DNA TGTGCCAGTAGTCTACAGGGGAATGGCTACACCTTC.